The clone carrying this TCR beta chain was detected a few times. Authors of the study amplified TCR beta CDR3 regions from RNA transcripts. The TCR CDR3 first-round RT-PCR relied on the HTBI primer set. Using its own MiXCR run on the multiplex PCR reads, TCRdb lists one record per CDR3 protein. The sample holds 300,000 to 450,000 distinct CDR3 sequences, 20% to 25% seen once. The data originate from a study of T cells in Graves' hyperthyroidism and ophthalmopathy. Sequenced input: blood. This TCR was recovered from a man aged 45-60 years with Graves' hyperthyroidism.

CDR3 sequence: CASSPQTTSSYEQYF. The CDR3 DNA follows: TGTGCCAGCAGCCCTCAGACGACGAGCTCCTACGAGCAGTACTTC. The chain joins TRBV5-6 to TRBJ2-7; D remains unclear. The length of the CDR3 is 15 residues. Germline V gene data show CDR1 as SGHDT and CDR2 as YYEEEE. V dropped 4 bases and J dropped 0 bases, with 14 bases sitting between them.